This TCR beta chain was obtained from a study of blood T cell repertoires in COVID-19. The overall study: Collection of acute and convalescent COVID-19 samples took place in the United States, Italy and Spain.

Original processing notes: Estimated nucleated cell counts came from reference gene primer amplification. The table came from immunoSEQ multiplex PCR; TCRdb's copy has only in-frame clones and leaves some out. That table supplies the V and J calls and clone size; D and trimming were determined from the DNA. Among 45,000 to 50,000 clones, roughly four fifths were seen once, and the ten largest hold 7.4%. This CDR3 is built from 13 residues. The receptor was isolated from a man in his sixties with active COVID-19. What was sequenced was peripheral blood. The chain is built from TRBV21-1 and TRBJ1-1. TRBV21-1 is a pseudogene locus. The DNA of the CDR3 is TGTGCCAGCAGAAGCCCCTTAAACACTGAAGCTTTCTTT. Amino acid sequence: CASRSPLNTEAFF.